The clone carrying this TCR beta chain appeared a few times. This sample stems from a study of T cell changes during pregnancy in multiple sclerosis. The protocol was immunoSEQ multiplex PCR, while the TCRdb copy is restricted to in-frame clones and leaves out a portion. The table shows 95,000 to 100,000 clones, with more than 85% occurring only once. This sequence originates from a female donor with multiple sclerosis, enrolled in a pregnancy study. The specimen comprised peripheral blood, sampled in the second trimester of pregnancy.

This chain's CDR3 is CAWSLKTGKAFF. CDR3 nucleotide sequence: TGTGCCTGGAGTCTCAAGACAGGAAAAGCTTTCTTT. The chain carries TRBV30 and TRBJ1-1; perhaps TRBD1 as D (6 bases). Germline values: CDR1 GTSNPN, CDR2 SVGIG (reference sequence). This CDR3 is built from 12 residues. Trimming left V 2 bases short and J 9 bases short, with 13 bases between.